The present entry profiles one TCR beta chain with its context. These data are taken from a study of blood T cell repertoires in COVID-19. Across the whole study: Spain, Italy and the United States supplied samples that represented acute and convalescent COVID-19. Nucleic acid was either cDNA or gDNA, and it came from T cells, B-cell-depleted T cells, or PBMCs.

Authors' processing steps: Amplification of reference gene primers was used by the study to estimate nucleated cell counts. TCRdb's copy holds only in-frame clones and misses some; the assay was immunoSEQ multiplex PCR. The V and J calls and clone size are taken from that table; D and trimming were inferred from the DNA. The sample includes more than 150,000 clones, around 85% seen only once; the top ten take 2.1%. With 7 bases removed from V and 4 bases from J, the gap between germline ends came to 23 bases. Looked up from germline, CDR1 is LGHNT and CDR2 is FRNRAP. The CDR3 contains 17 residues. The chain uses TRBV12-5 and TRBJ2-1, with a weak D call TRBD2 (5 bases). Sequences were obtained from peripheral blood. The clonotype comes from a man between 70 and 80 years old with active or convalescent COVID-19. This chain's CDR3 is CASAAAVGGWGYNEQFF. CDR3 nucleotide sequence: TGTGCTAGTGCCGCCGCCGTAGGAGGATGGGGATACAATGAGCAGTTCTTC.